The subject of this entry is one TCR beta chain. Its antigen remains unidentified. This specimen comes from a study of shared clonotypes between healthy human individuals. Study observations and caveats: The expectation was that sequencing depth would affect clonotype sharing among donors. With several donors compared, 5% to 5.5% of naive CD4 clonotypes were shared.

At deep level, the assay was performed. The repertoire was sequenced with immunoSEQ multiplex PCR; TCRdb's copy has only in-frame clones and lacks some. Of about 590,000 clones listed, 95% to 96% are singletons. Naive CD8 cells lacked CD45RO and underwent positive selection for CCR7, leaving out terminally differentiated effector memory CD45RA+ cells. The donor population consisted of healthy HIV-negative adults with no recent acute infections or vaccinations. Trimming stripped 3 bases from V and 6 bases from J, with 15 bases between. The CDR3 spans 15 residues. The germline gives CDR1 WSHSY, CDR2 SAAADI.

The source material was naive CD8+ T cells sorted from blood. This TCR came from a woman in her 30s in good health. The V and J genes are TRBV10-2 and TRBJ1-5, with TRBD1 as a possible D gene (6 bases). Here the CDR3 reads CASSDSNRVGQPQHF. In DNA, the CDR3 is TGCGCCAGCAGTGACTCTAACAGGGTGGGTCAGCCCCAGCATTTT.